This T cell receptor beta chain emerged from a study of blood T cell repertoires in COVID-19 (dated by TCRdb to about 2020). Background on the whole study: Collaborator samples came from the United States, Italy and Spain and covered acute and convalescent phases of COVID-19. The prospective study material was composed of cDNA or gDNA derived from T cells, B-cell-depleted T cells, or PBMCs. Nearly every sample came with metadata listing a de-identified subject ID, COVID-19 status, age in years and sex. The repertoires were released in a freely available public database intended as a resource for research on the immune response to SARS-CoV-2. Subjects who had been exposed to COVID-19, were actively infected with it, or had recovered from it provided the deeply sampled blood TCRbeta repertoires that made up the dataset. HLA class I and class II types, where available, came from metadata supplied by the sample provider rather than from assay-based typing. The samples were drawn from two sources: the first 160 participants of the ongoing ImmuneRACE study, and 1,200 or so subjects contributed by 6 global collaborators. What the authors observed across the whole study: The amount of clinical and demographic metadata varied by source and participant and was provided uncurated.

At one collaborating source in Seattle, patients were enrolled during active infection and were followed longitudinally through the course of disease. Each collaborating institution followed its own protocols to collect whole blood in K2EDTA tubes. For TCRbeta analysis, collaborators shipped samples in one of three forms: frozen whole blood, isolated PBMCs, or DNA extracted from either of those sample types. TCRbeta CDR3 regions were amplified from genomic DNA using the immunoSEQ Assay, a bias-controlled multiplex PCR. Turning to the authors' computational methods: Nucleated cell counts per sample were estimated from amplification of reference gene primers within the assay. Sequence reads were collapsed and filtered to measure the absolute abundance of every unique TCRbeta CDR3 rearrangement. Productive Simpson clonality was computed per sample as the square root of Simpson's diversity index over productive rearrangements. TCRdb took over this immuneACCESS table, retaining in-frame rearrangements with V and J assigned. Such tables are incomplete; in checked studies, under half of the missing clones stem from an unresolved V gene, and the remainder is unexplained. The V and J calls and clone size were taken over from that table, and D and trimming were inferred from the DNA. This sample gives 200,000 or so clones in total; more than 80% of them show up just once. The ten largest clonotypes hold around 12% of the sample.

This clone was seen more than once but under ten times. Its binding antigen is unknown. Per-nucleotide qualities are absent, and no much larger clonotype sits a single base away. From the germline V gene, CDR1 is SGDLS and CDR2 is YYNGEE. The CDR3 holds 13 amino acids from the cysteine to the phenylalanine. Just CDR3 DNA is preserved here, 39 bases in frame from base 1. V loses 0 bases, J loses 2 bases, and the germline ends lie 5 bases apart. The sample consisted of peripheral blood. The sequence joins TRBV9 to TRBJ1-2, with no D gene named confidently. This receptor was taken from a woman aged 80 or over with COVID-19, enrolled during active disease. For the CDR3, the sequence is CASSVDGNYGYTF. The bases read TGTGCCAGCAGCGTAGACGGGAACTATGGCTACACCTTC.